The entry that follows covers one TCR beta chain sequence. What it recognizes is unknown. Germline CDR1 and CDR2: SGHDN and FVKESK. V lost 0 bases and J lost 7, with 7 bases in between. This CDR3 is 12 amino acids long. The entry originates in a study of OX40 agonist ivuxolimab in advanced cancers. In the study overall: Every patient in dose escalation had hepatocellular carcinoma, melanoma, renal cell or head and neck cancer.

Findings and caveats of the study: Expanded clones were, on average, more numerous in CD8+ T cells than in CD4+. Partial responders at 0.1-3.0 mg/kg had among the lowest clonal expansion. The CD4+ and CD8+ T cells in the blood had expanded clonally by week 6 at 0.1 to 3.0 mg/kg.

TCRdb's table, derived via immunoSEQ multiplex PCR, lists solely in-frame clones and lacks some. The sample has just over 70,000 clones; roughly 89% are singletons. The sequenced sample was CD4+ or CD8+ T cells sorted from blood, obtained in a trial of the OX40 agonist ivuxolimab. The rearrangement uses TRBV14 and TRBJ2-7; D not certain. The clonotype was recovered from an adult with an advanced solid tumor such as melanoma, head and neck, liver or kidney cancer. This CDR3 is CASSQDIGEQYF. CDR3 DNA sequence: TGTGCCAGCAGCCAAGATATTGGAGAGCAGTACTTC.